This TCR beta chain was identified in a study of blood T cell repertoires in COVID-19. Overall study: Samples taken during acute and convalescent COVID-19 were collected in the United States, Italy and Spain. PBMCs, B-cell-depleted T cells, or T cells were the source of the cDNA or gDNA that made up the material.

The CDR3 is 16 residues long. As processed by the authors: Nucleated cell counts were estimated from reference gene primer amplification. The repertoire was sequenced with immunoSEQ multiplex PCR; TCRdb's copy has only in-frame clones and lacks some. D and trimming were read from the DNA, whereas the V and J calls and clone size are those reported in that table. This repertoire shows about 210,000 clones, approximately 84% found once; its top ten account for 7.6%. This sequence was found in a woman in her forties or fifties with active or convalescent COVID-19. The sample comprised peripheral blood. J is TRBJ2-2 and V is TRBV21-1; TRBD1 is taken as the D call from the table, unchecked against the DNA. TRBV21-1 is a pseudogene locus. CDR3 in amino acids: CASSPWGTVNTGELFF. CDR3 sequence (DNA): TGTGCCAGCAGCCCCTGGGGGACAGTGAACACCGGGGAGCTGTTTTTT.